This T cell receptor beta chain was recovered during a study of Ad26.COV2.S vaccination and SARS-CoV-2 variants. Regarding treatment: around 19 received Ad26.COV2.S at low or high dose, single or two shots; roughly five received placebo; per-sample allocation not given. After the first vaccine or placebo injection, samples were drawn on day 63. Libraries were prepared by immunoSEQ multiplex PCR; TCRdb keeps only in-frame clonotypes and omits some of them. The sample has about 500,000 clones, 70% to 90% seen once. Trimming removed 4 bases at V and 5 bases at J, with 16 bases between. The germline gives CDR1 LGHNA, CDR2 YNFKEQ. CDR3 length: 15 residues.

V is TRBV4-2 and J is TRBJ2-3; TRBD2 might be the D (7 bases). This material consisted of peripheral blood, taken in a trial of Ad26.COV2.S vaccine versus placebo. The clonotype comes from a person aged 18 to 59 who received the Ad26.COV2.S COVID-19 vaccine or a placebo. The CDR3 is CASSPQGGAGDTQYF. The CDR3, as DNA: TGTGCCAGCAGCCCGCAAGGGGGGGCAGGAGATACGCAGTATTTT.